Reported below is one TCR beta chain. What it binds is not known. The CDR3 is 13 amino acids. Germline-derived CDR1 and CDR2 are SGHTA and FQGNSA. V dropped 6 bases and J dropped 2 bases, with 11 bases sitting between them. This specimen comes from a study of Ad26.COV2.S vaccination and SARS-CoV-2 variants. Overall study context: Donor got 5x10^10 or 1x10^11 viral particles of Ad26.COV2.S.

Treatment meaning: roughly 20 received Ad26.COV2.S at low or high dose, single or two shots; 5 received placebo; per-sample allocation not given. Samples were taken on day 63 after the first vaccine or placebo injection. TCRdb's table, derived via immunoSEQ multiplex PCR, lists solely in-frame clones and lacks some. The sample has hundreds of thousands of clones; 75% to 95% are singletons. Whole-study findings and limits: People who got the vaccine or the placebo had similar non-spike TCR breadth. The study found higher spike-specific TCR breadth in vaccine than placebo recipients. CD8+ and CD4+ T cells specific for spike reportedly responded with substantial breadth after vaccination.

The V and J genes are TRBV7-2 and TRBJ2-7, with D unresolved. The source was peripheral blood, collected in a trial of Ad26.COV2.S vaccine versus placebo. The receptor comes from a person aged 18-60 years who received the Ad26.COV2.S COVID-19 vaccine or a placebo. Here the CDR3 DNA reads TGTGCCAGCAGTCACCCCGCCCCCTACGAGCAGTACTTC. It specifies CASSHPAPYEQYF. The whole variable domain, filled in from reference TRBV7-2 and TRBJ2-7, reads GAGVSQSPSNKVTEKGKDVELRCDPISGHTALYWYRQSLGQGLEFLIYFQGNSAPDKSGLPSDRFSAERTGGSVSTLTIQRTQQEDSAVYLCASSHPAPYEQYFGPGTRLTVT.